Below are 26 T cell receptor beta chains sequenced from a single sample in a study of blood T cell repertoires in COVID-19 (dated by TCRdb to about 2020). Library preparation employed the immunoSEQ multiplex PCR assay. The clones in this table, taken by TCRdb from immuneACCESS, are in-frame only. Not every clone is retained; where verified, under half of the shortfall comes from an unresolved V gene, and the cause of the rest is unknown. Present in this sample are approximately 290,000 clones, around 85% of which were seen just once. The ten largest account for about 4.1% of the sample. The sample taken for sequencing was PBMCs or T cells enriched from blood (not recorded which). Receptors were obtained from a woman aged 25-40 years who had recovered from COVID-19.

The chain recombines TRBV19 with TRBJ2-7; D unclear. This CDR3 spans 17 amino acids. Germline CDR1 LNHDA, CDR2 SQIVND (reference sequence). V was shortened by 1 base and J by 1 base, with 17 bases between the two germline ends. The CDR3 nucleotides read TGTGCCAGTAGTATAGGACCGCCTTTGCGCGGATCCTACGAGCAGTACTTC. Residues: CASSIGPPLRGSYEQYF.

The chain joins TRBV7-9 to TRBJ2-5, with a possible D match to TRBD2 (5 bases). The ends were cut back, 5 bases at V and 5 bases at J, with 12 bases in the middle. Per germline, CDR1 SEHNR and CDR2 FQNEAQ (reference sequence). CDR3 length equals 13 residues. This chain's CDR3 is CASSPAGGETQYF. The CDR3 DNA follows: TGTGCCAGCAGCCCCGCAGGCGGGGAGACCCAGTACTTC.

The chain recombines TRBV28 with TRBJ2-7; 7 nucleotides match TRBD1. The CDR3 totals 13 residues. V shed 8 bases, J shed 1 base, and the junction held 5 bases outside the gene matches. Looked up from germline, CDR1 is MDHEN and CDR2 is SYDVKM. The CDR3 region is CASRDRLSYEQYF. CDR3 bases: TGTGCCAGCCGGGACAGATTGTCCTACGAGCAGTACTTC.

The chain recombines TRBV2 with TRBJ2-7; D is unclear. There are 15 residues in the CDR3. Germline CDR1 is SNHLY and CDR2 is FYNNEI. V lost 4 bases to trimming and J lost 1 base, with 14 bases between them. The CDR3 nucleotides read TGTGCCAGCAGTGCTCAACCGCCGGGTTCCTACGAGCAGTACTTC. Translating gives CASSAQPPGSYEQYF.

This rearrangement joins TRBV5-4 to TRBJ1-2, with 10 positions matching TRBD1. CDR3 length: 14 residues. Germline CDR1 reads SGHNT; CDR2 reads YYREEE (reference sequence). Trimming took 4 bases from V and 4 from J; bases not matched to a gene: 4. In DNA, the CDR3 is TGTGCCAGCAGCCCGGACAGGGGGACCTATGGCTACACCTTC. This encodes CASSPDRGTYGYTF.

The sample holds one count of this clone. One end of the junction does not line up with germline, which may come from a read error. Here the CDR3 DNA reads TGCGCCAGCAGCCAAGATGCACAGGGAAAACACCGAGACTTC. Translated, it gives CASSQDAQGKHRDF. The V call is TRBV4-1, the J call TRBJ1-2, with D possibly TRBD1 on 6 matching bases. In germline, CDR1 is MGHRA, CDR2 YSYEKL. The CDR3 consists of 14 residues.

There are a few counts of this clone. V usage is TRBV6-4 and J usage is TRBJ2-2; D is ambiguous. This CDR3 is built from 13 residues. The V gene's germline CDR1 is MRHNA and CDR2 SNTAGT. Trimming cost V 4 bases and J 0 bases, with 3 bases left between them. CDR3 nucleotides: TGTGCCAGCAGTGCGGCGAACACCGGGGAGCTGTTTTTT. Its protein is CASSAANTGELFF.

The chain links TRBV7-9 to TRBJ1-4; TRBD1 matches 8 bases. The CDR3 is 15 residues long. Trimming removed 5 bases from V and 6 bases from J; junction bases left unmatched: 8. Germline values: CDR1 SEHNR, CDR2 FQNEAQ (reference sequence). CDR3 nucleotide sequence: TGTGCCAGCAGCGAGTGGACAGGGACATATGAAAAACTGTTTTTT. Its translation is CASSEWTGTYEKLFF. Full variable domain (rest looked up from reference TRBV7-9 and TRBJ1-4): DTGVSQNPRHKITKRGQNVTFRCDPISEHNRLYWYRQTLGQGPEFLTYFQNEAQLEKSRLLSDRFSAERPKGSFSTLEIQRTEQGDSAMYLCASSEWTGTYEKLFFGSGTQLSVL.

V is TRBV18 and J is TRBJ1-6; maybe TRBD1 (5 bases). CDR1 and CDR2 from the germline V gene are KGHSH and LQKENI. The CDR3 has 15 residues. Trimming removed 0 bases from V and 6 bases from J, with 9 bases in between. The CDR3 sequence: CASSPPGLFNSPLHF. The CDR3 DNA reads TGTGCCAGCTCACCACCGGGACTCTTTAATTCACCCCTCCACTTT. The variable domain in full, with the rest retrieved from reference TRBV18 and TRBJ1-6, is NAGVMQNPRHLVRRRGQEARLRCSPMKGHSHVYWYRQLPEEGLKFMVYLQKENIIDESGMPKERFSAEFPKEGPSILRIQQVVRGDSAAYFCASSPPGLFNSPLHFGNGTRLTVT.

This clone was seen just once. The genes are TRBV7-2 and TRBJ2-7; D remains unclear. CDR1 and CDR2 from the germline V gene are SGHTA and FQGNSA. Between the trimmed V and J ends, which lost 6 bases and 3 bases, there was a span of 6 bases. The CDR3 spans 11 residues. The chain's CDR3 is CASSYYYEQYF. The CDR3 DNA follows: TGTGCCAGCAGTTATTACTACGAGCAGTACTTC.

This chain links TRBV6-1 with TRBJ1-4; D gene unclear. The germline V and J ends were trimmed by 2 bases and 0 bases, with 19 bases remaining between them. The germline CDR1 and CDR2 sequences are MNHNS and SASEGT. The CDR3 totals 19 residues. The CDR3 is CASSELIQARLATNEKLFF. CDR3 sequence (DNA): TGTGCCAGCAGTGAATTGATTCAGGCGCGCCTTGCAACTAATGAAAAACTGTTTTTT.

The rearrangement joins TRBV7-2 to TRBJ2-7; 9 bases match TRBD2. Germline trimming cut 9 bases from V and 6 bases from J; bases unmatched to any gene: 9. The length of the CDR3 is 13 residues. Germline V gene data show CDR1 as SGHTA and CDR2 as FQGNSA. CDR3 sequence reads: CASSGTSRLEQYF. The CDR3 nucleotides read TGTGCCAGTTCCGGGACTAGCCGTCTCGAGCAGTACTTC.

By frequency in the sample, this clone is medium-sized. This chain links TRBV5-4 with TRBJ1-4, with D uncertain. The V end lost 5 bases, the J end lost 8 bases, and 13 bases lay between the germline ends. There are 13 residues in the CDR3. Germline values: CDR1 SGHNT, CDR2 YYREEE (reference sequence). The CDR3 is CASSYTEGEKLFF. DNA of the CDR3: TGTGCCAGCAGTTACACAGAGGGCGAAAAACTGTTTTTT. Full variable domain (remainder filled in from reference TRBV5-4 and TRBJ1-4): ETGVTQSPTHLIKTRGQQVTLRCSSQSGHNTVSWYQQALGQGPQFIFQYYREEENGRGNFPPRFSGLQFPNYSSELNVNALELDDSALYLCASSYTEGEKLFFGSGTQLSVL.

The chain combines TRBV13 with TRBJ2-1, with D hard to call. The CDR3 is made up of 16 amino acids. Germline CDR1 PRHDT, CDR2 FYEKMQ (reference sequence). Trimming stripped 5 bases from V and 0 bases from J, with 14 bases between. Here the CDR3 reads CASSEVPRSSYNEQFF. The CDR3 DNA reads as TGTGCCAGCAGCGAAGTACCAAGGAGCTCCTACAATGAGCAGTTCTTC.

The gene calls are TRBV6-6 and TRBJ1-5; 8 bases are shared with TRBD1. Germline V gives CDR1 MNHNY, CDR2 SVGAGI (reference sequence). The CDR3 is made up of 16 amino acids. V was pared by 7 bases and J by 2 bases, with 10 bases of the junction left unmatched. CDR3 amino acids: CASNPDRGGGNQPQHF. DNA of the CDR3: TGTGCCAGCAACCCCGACAGGGGTGGGGGCAATCAGCCCCAGCATTTT.

This clone was recorded only once. The V gene is TRBV4-1, the J gene TRBJ1-1; D is possibly TRBD1 (6 bases). V was clipped by 3 bases and J by 8 bases, with 16 bases between them. The CDR3 is 14 residues long. From germline, CDR1 is MGHRA and CDR2 YSYEKL. As DNA, the CDR3 is TGCGCCAGCAGCCATTTGGACGGTGACAGGGAAGCTTTCTTT. This encodes CASSHLDGDREAFF.

The chain uses TRBV7-9 and TRBJ1-4; D gene unclear. CDR1 and CDR2 (germline): SEHNR, FQNEAQ (reference sequence). Trimming removed 5 bases at V and 7 bases at J, with 11 bases between. The CDR3 loop spans 13 amino acids. The CDR3 sequence is CASSTTVTEKLFF. The CDR3 bases are TGTGCCAGCAGCACAACCGTCACTGAAAAACTGTTTTTT.

V is TRBV19 and J is TRBJ2-4, with 11 positions matching TRBD2. The CDR3 consists of 19 residues. J was trimmed by 3 bases and V by 3 bases; bases with no gene match: 13. Germline CDR1 LNHDA, CDR2 SQIVND (reference sequence). The CDR3 bases are TGTGCCAGTAGTATTGCTGGGACTAGCGGTGGTAGCGTCAAAAACATTCAGTACTTC. It yields the protein CASSIAGTSGGSVKNIQYF.

This clone has only a few counts. This chain uses TRBV7-2 with TRBJ1-6; D is perhaps TRBD1 (5 bases). The CDR3 runs 16 residues. Germline CDR1 and CDR2: SGHTA and FQGNSA. V was shortened by 2 bases and J by 0 bases, with 8 bases between the two germline ends. For the CDR3, the DNA is TGTGCCAGCAGCTTACAGGGTGGCTCCTATAATTCACCCCTCCACTTT. This sequence encodes CASSLQGGSYNSPLHF.

This clone has just a few counts. V and J are TRBV10-3 and TRBJ2-1; 11 bases line up with TRBD2. There are 15 residues in the CDR3. Looked up from germline, CDR1 is ENHRY and CDR2 is SYGVKD. The junction had 7 bases not matched to a gene; V was cut back by 3 bases and J by 9 bases. The CDR3 nucleotides are TGTGCCATCAGTGAAGTCCTAGCGGGAGGCCGTGAGCAGTTCTTC. Encoded protein: CAISEVLAGGREQFF.

This chain joins TRBV5-1 and TRBJ1-5, with 8 positions matching TRBD1. Per germline, CDR1 SGHRS and CDR2 YFSETQ. This CDR3 is built from 15 residues. Trimming cost V 4 bases and J 2 bases; bases outside gene matches: 5. The CDR3 here is CASSLGQGGNQPQHF. In DNA form, the CDR3 reads TGCGCCAGCAGCCTTGGACAGGGCGGCAATCAGCCCCAGCATTTT. Full variable domain (remainder filled in from reference TRBV5-1 and TRBJ1-5): KAGVTQTPRYLIKTRGQQVTLSCSPISGHRSVSWYQQTPGQGLQFLFEYFSETQRNKGNFPGRFSGRQFSNSRSEMNVSTLELGDSALYLCASSLGQGGNQPQHFGDGTRLSIL.

The CDR3 nucleotides are TGTGCCTGGAGTCGGGGGTTCACTGAAGCTTTCTTT. It encodes CAWSRGFTEAFF. The V gene is TRBV30, the J gene TRBJ1-1; tentatively, D is TRBD1 (5 bases). Germline V gives CDR1 GTSNPN, CDR2 SVGIG (reference sequence). The CDR3 consists of 12 residues. V lost 2 bases and J 4 bases, leaving 8 bases between the germline ends.

This sequence joins TRBV13 and TRBJ2-5, with TRBD1 matching 7 bases. The V gene end was trimmed by 3 bases and the J gene end by 1 base; junction bases not matched to a gene: 8. This CDR3 contains 16 residues. In germline, CDR1 is PRHDT, CDR2 FYEKMQ (reference sequence). The CDR3 region has the DNA TGTGCCAGCAGCTTCAGGACAGGCGTTCTCCAAGAGACCCAGTACTTC. Its translation is CASSFRTGVLQETQYF.

This chain uses TRBV27 with TRBJ2-5; TRBD2 might be the D (6 bases). The CDR3 is made up of 16 amino acids. The germline gives CDR1 MNHEY, CDR2 SMNVEV (reference sequence). The V end lost 4 bases, the J end lost 4 bases, and 19 bases lay between the germline ends. The DNA of the CDR3 is TGTGCCAGCAGTTCGTTGCGGGGAATTAATTTAGAGACCCAGTACTTC. It translates to CASSSLRGINLETQYF.

The CDR3 coding sequence is TGCAGCGTCGGGGGGACCGGGGAGCTGTTTTTT. Translated, it gives CSVGGTGELFF. The chain links TRBV29-1 to TRBJ2-2; 7 bases map to TRBD2. The germline V gene has CDR1 SQVTM and CDR2 ANQGSEA. The CDR3 is 11 amino acids. Trimming cost V 6 bases and J 5 bases; bases outside gene matches: 0.

The chain carries TRBV28 and TRBJ2-7, with 7 bases identical to TRBD2. CDR1 and CDR2 (germline): MDHEN, SYDVKM. The length of the CDR3 is 15 residues. J lost 2 bases, V lost 2 bases, and 6 bases had no gene match. CDR3 region: CASSLPLAVPYEQYF. CDR3 DNA sequence: TGTGCCAGCAGTTTACCGCTAGCGGTTCCCTACGAGCAGTACTTC.